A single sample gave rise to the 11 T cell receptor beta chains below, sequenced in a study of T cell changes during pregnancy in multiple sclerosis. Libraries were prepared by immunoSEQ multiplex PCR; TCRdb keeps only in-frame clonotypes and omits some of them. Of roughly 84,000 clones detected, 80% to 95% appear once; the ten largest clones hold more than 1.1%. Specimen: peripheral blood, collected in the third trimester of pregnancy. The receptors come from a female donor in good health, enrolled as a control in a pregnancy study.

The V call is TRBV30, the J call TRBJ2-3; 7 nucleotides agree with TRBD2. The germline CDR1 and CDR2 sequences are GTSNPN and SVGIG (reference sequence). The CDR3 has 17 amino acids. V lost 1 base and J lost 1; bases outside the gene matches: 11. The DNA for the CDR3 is TGTGCCTGGAGTGCTAAACACCTAGCGGCCGGCACAGATACGCAGTATTTT. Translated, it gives CAWSAKHLAAGTDTQYF.

The CDR3 here is CASRKPLANEQYF. The CDR3, as DNA: TGTGCCAGCAGAAAACCTCTAGCGAACGAGCAGTACTTC. This chain connects TRBV6-6 to TRBJ2-7; tentatively, D is TRBD2 (6 bases). Germline loops: CDR1 MNHNY, CDR2 SVGAGI (reference sequence). This CDR3 contains 13 residues. With 6 bases removed from V and 5 bases from J, the gap between germline ends came to 14 bases.

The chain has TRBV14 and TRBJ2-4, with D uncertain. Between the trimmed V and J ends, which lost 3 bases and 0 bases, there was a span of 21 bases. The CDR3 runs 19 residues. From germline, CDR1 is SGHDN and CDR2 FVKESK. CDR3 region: CASSHVRHNLIEAKNIQYF. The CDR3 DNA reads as TGTGCCAGCAGCCATGTGAGGCACAATTTAATAGAAGCCAAAAACATTCAGTACTTC. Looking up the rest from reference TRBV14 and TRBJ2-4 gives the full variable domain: EAGVTQFPSHSVIEKGQTVTLRCDPISGHDNLYWYRRVMGKEIKFLLHFVKESKQDESGMPNNRFLAERTGGTYSTLKVQPAELEDSGVYFCASSHVRHNLIEAKNIQYFGAGTRLSVL.

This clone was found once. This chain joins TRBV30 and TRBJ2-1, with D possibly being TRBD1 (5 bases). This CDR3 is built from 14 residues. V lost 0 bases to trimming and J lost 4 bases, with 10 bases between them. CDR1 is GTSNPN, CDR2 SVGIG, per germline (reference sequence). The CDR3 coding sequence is TGTGCCTGGAGTGTATTAAGGGGTTACAATGAGCAGTTCTTC. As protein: CAWSVLRGYNEQFF.

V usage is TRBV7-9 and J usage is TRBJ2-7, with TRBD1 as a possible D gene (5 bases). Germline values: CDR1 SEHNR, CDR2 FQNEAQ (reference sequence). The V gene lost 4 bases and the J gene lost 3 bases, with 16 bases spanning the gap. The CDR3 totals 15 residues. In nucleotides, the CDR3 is TGTGCCAGCAGCTCGAGACAGCCCTACCTCTACGAGCAGTACTTC. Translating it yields CASSSRQPYLYEQYF.

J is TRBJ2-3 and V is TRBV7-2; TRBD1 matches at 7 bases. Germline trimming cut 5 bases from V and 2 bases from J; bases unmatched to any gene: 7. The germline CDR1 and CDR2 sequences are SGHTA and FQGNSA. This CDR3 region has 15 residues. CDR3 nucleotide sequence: TGTGCCAGCAGCATGACAGGGAGCAACACAGATACGCAGTATTTT. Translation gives CASSMTGSNTDTQYF. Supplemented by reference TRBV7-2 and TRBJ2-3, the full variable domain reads GAGVSQSPSNKVTEKGKDVELRCDPISGHTALYWYRQSLGQGLEFLIYFQGNSAPDKSGLPSDRFSAERTGGSVSTLTIQRTQQEDSAVYLCASSMTGSNTDTQYFGPGTRLTVL.

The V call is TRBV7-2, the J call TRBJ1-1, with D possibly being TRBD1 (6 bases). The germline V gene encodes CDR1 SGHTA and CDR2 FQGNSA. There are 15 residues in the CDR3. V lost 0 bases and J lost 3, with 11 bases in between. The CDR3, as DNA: TGTGCCAGCAGCTTAGCGGGGACATCATACACTGAAGCTTTCTTT. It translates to CASSLAGTSYTEAFF.

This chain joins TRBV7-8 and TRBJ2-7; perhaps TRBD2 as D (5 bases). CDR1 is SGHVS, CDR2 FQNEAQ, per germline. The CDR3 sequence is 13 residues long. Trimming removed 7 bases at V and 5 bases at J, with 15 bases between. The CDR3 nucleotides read TGTGCCAGCACCCTCCCGGGGAGCGACGAGCAGTACTTC. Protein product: CASTLPGSDEQYF.

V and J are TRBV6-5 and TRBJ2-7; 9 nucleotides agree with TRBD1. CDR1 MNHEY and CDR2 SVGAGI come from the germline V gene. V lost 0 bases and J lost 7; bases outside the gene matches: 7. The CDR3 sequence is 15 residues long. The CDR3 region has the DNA TGTGCCAGCAGTTACTCCAACAGGGGGCGTTGGGAGCAGTACTTC. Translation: CASSYSNRGRWEQYF.

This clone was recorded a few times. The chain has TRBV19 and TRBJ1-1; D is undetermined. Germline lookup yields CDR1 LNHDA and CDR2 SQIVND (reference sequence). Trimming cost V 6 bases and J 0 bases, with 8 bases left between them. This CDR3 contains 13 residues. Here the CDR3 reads CASRVLMNTEAFF. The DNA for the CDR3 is TGTGCCAGTAGGGTACTTATGAACACTGAAGCTTTCTTT.

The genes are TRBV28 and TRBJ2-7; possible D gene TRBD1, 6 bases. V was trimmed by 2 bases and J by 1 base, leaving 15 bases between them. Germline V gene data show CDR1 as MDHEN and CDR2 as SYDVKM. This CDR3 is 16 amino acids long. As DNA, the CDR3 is TGTGCCAGCAGTTTAAATTCAGGGGCAGGGTCCTACGAGCAGTACTTC. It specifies CASSLNSGAGSYEQYF.